The 24 T cell receptor beta chains below all came from one sample that was sequenced in a study of blood T cell repertoires in COVID-19. TCRdb's copy holds only in-frame clones and misses some; the assay was immunoSEQ multiplex PCR. The data hold about 73,000 clones, with about 74% observed a single time. Sample: peripheral blood. Every receptor here comes from a man aged 70 or older with COVID-19, enrolled during active disease.

This chain connects TRBV18 to TRBJ2-7; 13 bases are shared with TRBD2. Germline-derived CDR1 and CDR2 are KGHSH and LQKENI. The CDR3 extends over 13 amino acids. Germline trimming cut 3 bases from V and 13 bases from J; bases unmatched to any gene: 6. CDR3 DNA sequence: TGTGCCAGCTCACCGGGGACTAGCGGGGCCTCATACTTC. This gives the protein CASSPGTSGASYF.

The V and J genes are TRBV18 and TRBJ1-1, with D possibly being TRBD1 (5 bases). There are 12 residues in the CDR3. Germline V gene sequence: CDR1 KGHSH, CDR2 LQKENI. V lost 5 bases to trimming and J lost 7 bases, with 11 bases between them. CDR3 in amino acids: CASSRQTREAFF. The DNA for the CDR3 is TGTGCCAGCTCAAGACAGACCCGTGAAGCTTTCTTT.

The CDR3 bases are TGTGCCAGCAGCCAAGGGGGGCAGGGACCCTACGAGCAGTACTTC. Residues: CASSQGGQGPYEQYF. This chain joins TRBV3-1 (or the pseudogene TRBV3-2) and TRBJ2-7; tentative D call: TRBD1 (6 bases). This CDR3 is 15 amino acids long. V lost 1 base to trimming and J lost 2 bases, with 12 bases between them. In germline, CDR1 is LGHDT, CDR2 YNNKEL (reference sequence).

The chain is built from TRBV28 and TRBJ2-2, with TRBD2 matching over 10 bases. Germline V gene data show CDR1 as MDHEN and CDR2 as SYDVKM. The ends lost 9 bases at V and 1 base at J; junction bases unmatched: 5. CDR3 length: 15 amino acids. DNA for the CDR3: TGTGCCAGTAACACTAGCGGGAAGAACACCGGGGAGCTGTTTTTT. Translation: CASNTSGKNTGELFF. The full variable domain, completed using reference TRBV28 and TRBJ2-2, is DVKVTQSSRYLVKRTGEKVFLECVQDMDHENMFWYRQDPGLGLRLIYFSYDVKMKEKGDIPEGYSVSREKKERFSLILESASTNQTSMYLCASNTSGKNTGELFFGEGSRLTVL.

The V call is TRBV5-1, the J call TRBJ2-1; 7 positions match TRBD1. Trimming cost V 1 base and J 4 bases; bases outside gene matches: 5. The CDR3 contains 15 residues. Looked up from germline, CDR1 is SGHRS and CDR2 is YFSETQ. The CDR3 DNA reads TGCGCCAGCAGCTTGCAGGGGGTTGGGTACAATGAGCAGTTCTTC. Encoded protein: CASSLQGVGYNEQFF. Supplemented by reference TRBV5-1 and TRBJ2-1, the full variable domain reads KAGVTQTPRYLIKTRGQQVTLSCSPISGHRSVSWYQQTPGQGLQFLFEYFSETQRNKGNFPGRFSGRQFSNSRSEMNVSTLELGDSALYLCASSLQGVGYNEQFFGPGTRLTVL.

V and J are TRBV4-3 and TRBJ2-7, with a possible D match to TRBD1 (5 bases). V gave up 2 bases and J gave up 0 bases, with 14 bases separating them. Germline V gene data show CDR1 as LGHNA and CDR2 as YSLEER. This CDR3 contains 16 residues. The CDR3 here is CASSQWGYLGSYEQYF. The DNA for the CDR3 is TGCGCCAGCAGCCAATGGGGCTATCTTGGCTCCTACGAGCAGTACTTC.

This chain joins TRBV5-1 and TRBJ2-1; maybe TRBD2 (5 bases). CDR3 size: 14 residues. The V and J ends lost 6 bases and 8 bases respectively, with 18 bases between them. CDR1 is SGHRS and CDR2 is YFSETQ in the germline V gene. The CDR3 sequence: CASNPAAGIDEQFF. CDR3 nucleotides: TGCGCCAGCAACCCTGCCGCGGGCATCGATGAGCAGTTCTTC.

The chain recombines TRBV10-3 with TRBJ2-2; TRBD2 matches at 7 bases. CDR3 length equals 14 residues. Germline V gene data show CDR1 as ENHRY and CDR2 as SYGVKD. V dropped 4 bases and J dropped 7; count of bases not matched to a gene: 6. As DNA, the CDR3 is TGTGCCATCAGTGGGACTAGTAAGAGCGGGGAGCTGTTTTTT. Its protein product is CAISGTSKSGELFF.

The V and J genes are TRBV5-1 and TRBJ2-1; no clear D. V was trimmed by 4 bases and J by 0 bases, leaving 8 bases between them. This CDR3 spans 14 amino acids. The germline V gene has CDR1 SGHRS and CDR2 YFSETQ. Here the CDR3 DNA reads TGCGCCAGCAGCGCGATGAGCTCCTACAATGAGCAGTTCTTC. Translating it yields CASSAMSSYNEQFF.

J is TRBJ1-1 and V is TRBV27; no firm D call. Germline CDR1 and CDR2: MNHEY and SMNVEV (reference sequence). The V and J ends lost 4 bases and 1 base respectively, with 13 bases between them. The CDR3 length is 15 residues. CDR3 amino acids: CASSSPPRGNTEAFF. The CDR3 DNA is TGTGCCAGCAGTTCCCCTCCGCGGGGGAACACTGAAGCTTTCTTT.

This clone came up once. This chain uses TRBV21-1 with TRBJ2-3; TRBD2 is taken as the D call from the table, unchecked against the DNA. TRBV21-1 is annotated as a pseudogene. The CDR3 runs to 16 residues. The CDR3 bases are TGTGCCAGCAGCCCGCGGACTAGCGGGAGCGGCGATACGCAGTATTTT. This sequence encodes CASSPRTSGSGDTQYF.

This clone was counted only a few times. This chain links TRBV19 with TRBJ1-5, with a possible D match to TRBD1 (5 bases). Germline values: CDR1 LNHDA, CDR2 SQIVND (reference sequence). This CDR3 has 15 amino acids. Trimming cost V 3 bases and J 2 bases, with 11 bases left between them. The chain's CDR3 is CASSIQGTRNQPQHF. DNA of the CDR3: TGTGCCAGTAGTATCCAGGGAACGCGCAATCAGCCCCAGCATTTT.

In this sample, this clone turned up a few times. The CDR3 reads CASSLLFPREGKDNEQFF. CDR3 coding DNA: TGTGCCAGCAGTTTATTATTCCCCCGGGAGGGGAAAGACAATGAGCAGTTCTTC. This chain connects TRBV28 to TRBJ2-1; 8 bases are a match to TRBD2. After removal of 1 base from V and 5 bases from J, the junction contained 13 bases not matched to a gene. Germline V lookup: CDR1 MDHEN, CDR2 SYDVKM. The CDR3 runs 18 residues.

The chain is built from TRBV10-3 and TRBJ1-5; D remains ambiguous. The CDR3 totals 17 residues. CDR1 ENHRY and CDR2 SYGVKD come from the germline V gene. The V end lost 4 bases, the J end lost 0 bases, and 16 bases lay between the germline ends. The CDR3: CAISVRPGGSSNQPQHF. In nucleotides, the CDR3 is TGTGCCATCAGTGTTCGTCCAGGAGGAAGTAGCAATCAGCCCCAGCATTTT.

The chain couples TRBV5-1 to TRBJ2-7, with 9 bases lining up with TRBD2. The germline V gene has CDR1 SGHRS and CDR2 YFSETQ. Trimming cost V 4 bases and J 5 bases; bases outside gene matches: 4. The CDR3 sequence is 13 residues long. The CDR3 spells CASSILAGNEQYF. Here the CDR3 DNA reads TGCGCCAGCAGCATTCTAGCGGGAAACGAGCAGTACTTC.

The chain couples TRBV7-8 to TRBJ2-3; the match to TRBD2 covers 10 bases. V dropped 5 bases and J dropped 9; count of bases not matched to a gene: 2. Germline V gives CDR1 SGHVS, CDR2 FQNEAQ. This CDR3 is built from 12 residues. CDR3: CASSGAGGTQYF. In DNA form, the CDR3 reads TGTGCCAGCAGCGGAGCGGGAGGGACGCAGTATTTT.

The chain carries TRBV28 and TRBJ1-2; D perhaps matches TRBD1 (6 bases). The germline gives CDR1 MDHEN, CDR2 SYDVKM. With 6 bases removed from V and 7 bases from J, the gap between germline ends came to 15 bases. The CDR3 runs to 13 residues. The CDR3 is CASRDTGRTGYTF. CDR3 DNA: TGTGCCAGCAGAGACACAGGGCGTACTGGCTACACCTTC.

In nucleotides, the CDR3 is TGTGCCAGCAGCGTAGAGGACAGCCACAAAAACATTCAGTACTTC. It codes for CASSVEDSHKNIQYF. The chain links TRBV9 to TRBJ2-4, with D possibly being TRBD1 (6 bases). The length of the CDR3 is 15 residues. Germline V gene sequence: CDR1 SGDLS, CDR2 YYNGEE. V shed 0 bases and J shed 3 bases, with 10 bases lying between them.

This clone was observed a handful of times. This chain connects TRBV9 to TRBJ1-5, with D uncertain. The germline gives CDR1 SGDLS, CDR2 YYNGEE. V dropped 0 bases and J dropped 11 bases, with 15 bases sitting between them. The CDR3 extends over 14 amino acids. The DNA for the CDR3 is TGTGCCAGCAGCGTAGGAGCAGGACTGGAGACCCAGCATTTT. It translates to CASSVGAGLETQHF. Complete variable domain (other parts from reference TRBV9 and TRBJ1-5): DSGVTQTPKHLITATGQRVTLRCSPRSGDLSVYWYQQSLDQGLQFLIQYYNGEERAKGNILERFSAQQFPDLHSELNLSSLELGDSALYFCASSVGAGLETQHFGDGTRLSIL.

The genes are TRBV5-5 and TRBJ1-1; D perhaps matches TRBD1 (5 bases). The CDR3 sequence is 13 residues long. The germline V and J ends were trimmed by 2 bases and 3 bases, with 8 bases remaining between them. From germline, CDR1 is SGHKS and CDR2 YYEKEE (reference sequence). DNA of the CDR3: TGTGCCAGCAGCTTCGAAGGGGACACTGAAGCTTTCTTT. Translated: CASSFEGDTEAFF.

The V gene is TRBV30, the J gene TRBJ1-5, with D hard to call. The germline V and J ends were trimmed by 3 bases and 0 bases, with 15 bases remaining between them. The CDR3 is 16 residues long. Germline V lookup: CDR1 GTSNPN, CDR2 SVGIG (reference sequence). CDR3 loop: CAWSVAATYSNQPQHF. The CDR3 region has the DNA TGTGCCTGGAGCGTTGCGGCCACGTATAGCAATCAGCCCCAGCATTTT.

J is TRBJ1-1 and V is TRBV2, with TRBD1 matching 9 bases. Germline values: CDR1 SNHLY, CDR2 FYNNEI. Trimming took 4 bases from V and 7 from J; bases not matched to a gene: 10. The CDR3 totals 15 residues. The CDR3 sequence is CASSVLNRGPNEAFF. The CDR3 DNA reads as TGTGCCAGCAGTGTTTTGAACAGGGGGCCTAATGAAGCTTTCTTT.

This CDR3 reads CASSSGGRGYNEQFF. CDR3 coding DNA: TGTGCCAGCAGTAGTGGCGGGAGAGGCTACAATGAGCAGTTCTTC. This chain links TRBV6-2 or TRBV6-3 with TRBJ2-1, with 7 positions matching TRBD2. CDR3 length equals 15 residues. Germline V gene lookup returns CDR1 MNHEY and CDR2 SVGEGT. Losses at the gene ends were 5 bases for V and 3 bases for J; bases not matched to a gene: 7.

V is TRBV18 and J is TRBJ1-6, with 7 bases that match TRBD1. Trimming at V came to 2 bases and at J to 8 bases, leaving 0 bases not matched to a gene. CDR3 size: 13 residues. The V gene's germline CDR1 is KGHSH and CDR2 LQKENI. The DNA for the CDR3 is TGTGCCAGCTCACCAGGGACAGATTCACCCCTCCACTTT. This encodes CASSPGTDSPLHF.